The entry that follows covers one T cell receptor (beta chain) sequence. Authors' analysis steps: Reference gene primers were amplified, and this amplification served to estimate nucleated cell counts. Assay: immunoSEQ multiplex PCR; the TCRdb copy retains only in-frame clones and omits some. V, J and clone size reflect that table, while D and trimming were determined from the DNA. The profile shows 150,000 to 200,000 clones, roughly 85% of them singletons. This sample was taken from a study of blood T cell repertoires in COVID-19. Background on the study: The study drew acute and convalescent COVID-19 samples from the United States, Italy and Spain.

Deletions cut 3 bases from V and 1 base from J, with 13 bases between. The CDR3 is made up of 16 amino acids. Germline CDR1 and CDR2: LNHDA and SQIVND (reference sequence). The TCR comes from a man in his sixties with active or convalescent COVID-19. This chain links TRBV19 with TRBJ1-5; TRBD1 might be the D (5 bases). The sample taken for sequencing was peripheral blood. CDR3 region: CASSITRVGSNQPQHF. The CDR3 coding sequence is TGTGCCAGTAGTATTACCAGGGTCGGGAGCAATCAGCCCCAGCATTTT.